What follows is one TCR beta chain and its context. This entry comes from a study of shared clonotypes between healthy human individuals. V was clipped by 2 bases and J by 4 bases; unmatched bases: 15. CDR1 is SGHTS and CDR2 is YDEGEE in the germline V gene. This CDR3 region has 17 residues. Some clones are missing from TCRdb's copy, which holds only in-frame ones; the method was immunoSEQ multiplex PCR. The sample has approximately 2.5 million clones, roughly 93% seen once; the top ten hold 0.36%. The chain has TRBV5-8 and TRBJ2-7, with 7 nucleotides matching TRBD2. The sequenced material came from naive CD4+ T cells from PBMCs. Subset defined: CD45RA+ positively selected. The sequence was obtained from a man aged 18 to 29 in good health. Some clones in this sample may be carry-over from other donors' samples. The CDR3 DNA is TGTGCCAGCAGCTTTTTTAGTAGTGCGGGAGTAGCGTACGAGCAGTACTTC. Translating gives CASSFFSSAGVAYEQYF.